This paragraph covers one T cell receptor (beta chain) sequence. The CDR3 is made up of 18 amino acids. V lost 0 bases to trimming and J lost 0 bases; unmatched junction nucleotides: 7. In germline, CDR1 is LGHNA, CDR2 YSLEER. Ages ranged from about 18 to 89 years, with residence in about two dozen US areas. Donors of Cohort 3 who recovered were those that had two negative PCRs, clearance, or symptom resolution. This specimen comes from a study of blood T cell repertoires in COVID-19. About the study: The United States, Italy and Spain supplied acute and convalescent COVID-19 samples.

Per the original methods: Amplification of reference gene primers was used by the study to estimate nucleated cell counts. Profiling relied on immunoSEQ multiplex PCR, and the TCRdb table lists in-frame clones only, not all of them. Clonal size and the V and J genes are those of that table, whereas D and trimming came from the DNA. The sample shows a few hundred thousand clones, over 75% of them seen only once. The sequencing sample was made of PBMCs or T cells enriched from blood (not recorded which). This TCR was sampled from a woman between 35 and 50 years old who had recovered from COVID-19. The chain carries TRBV4-3 and TRBJ2-1; the match to TRBD2 covers 8 bases. CDR3 amino acids: CASSQDAGGSRSYNEQFF. The CDR3 DNA sequence: TGCGCCAGCAGCCAAGATGCGGGAGGCTCCCGCTCCTACAATGAGCAGTTCTTC.